The source of this T cell receptor beta chain is a study of blood T cell repertoires in COVID-19. Study context: The United States, Italy and Spain were the sources of the acute and convalescent COVID-19 samples. The cDNA or gDNA used as material had been derived from T cells, B-cell-depleted T cells, or PBMCs.

Only a few counts were recorded for this clone. Measured with immunoSEQ multiplex PCR; TCRdb has only the in-frame clones, and not every one. The profile shows under 200,000 clones, around four fifths of them singletons. Trimming at V came to 5 bases and at J to 3 bases, leaving 6 bases not matched to a gene. The CDR3 length is 15 residues. In germline, CDR1 is MNHEY, CDR2 SVGEGT. Enrollment of patients from Seattle took place during active infection, with longitudinal follow-up. This sequence originates from a woman aged 70-85 years with COVID-19, enrolled during active disease. The chain has TRBV6-2 or TRBV6-3 and TRBJ2-4; TRBD1 aligns across 8 bases. The sample was peripheral blood. The CDR3 region is CASSIIQGGKNIQYF. DNA for the CDR3: TGTGCCAGCAGTATTATACAGGGGGGCAAAAACATTCAGTACTTC.